A single sample is the source of the 16 T cell receptor beta chains below, sequenced in a study of blood T cell repertoires in COVID-19 (dated by TCRdb to between 2020 and 2021). The method was the immunoSEQ multiplex PCR assay. TCRdb re-hosts the immuneACCESS table, in-frame sequences only. Its copies lack some clones; in the studies checked, an unresolved V gene accounts for under half of them, and the cause for the rest is not known. The sample yields 70,000 or so clones; around four fifths were counted once. The biggest ten clones account for just under 15% of the sample. The specimen sequenced was peripheral blood. These receptors were obtained from a man aged 55 to 70 with COVID-19, enrolled during active disease.

J is TRBJ2-7 and V is TRBV5-1; 8 bases line up with TRBD1. V shed 4 bases, J shed 0 bases, and the junction held 3 bases outside the gene matches. CDR3 length equals 14 residues. Germline V gives CDR1 SGHRS, CDR2 YFSETQ. The CDR3 bases are TGCGCCAGCAGCGGCACAGGGGGCTCCTACGAGCAGTACTTC. Translation gives CASSGTGGSYEQYF.

The rearrangement uses TRBV5-1 and TRBJ2-2, with 7 bases aligning to TRBD1. V was clipped by 2 bases and J by 10 bases; unmatched bases: 5. Germline V gene data show CDR1 as SGHRS and CDR2 as YFSETQ. This CDR3 spans 13 amino acids. The CDR3 sequence is CASSFDRVEELFF. The CDR3 DNA sequence: TGCGCCAGCAGCTTCGACAGGGTCGAGGAGCTGTTTTTT.

The table lists this clone with a count of one. V and J are TRBV28 and TRBJ1-2; D perhaps matches TRBD1 (6 bases). CDR1 MDHEN and CDR2 SYDVKM come from the germline V gene. The CDR3 length is 15 residues. Trimming shortened V by 4 bases and J by 8 bases, and 20 bases separated the two germline ends. The CDR3 DNA follows: TGTGCCAGCAGTTCCGGGCGGGCAGGGGACCAGGGCTACACCTTC. Protein product: CASSSGRAGDQGYTF.

The J gene is TRBJ2-3, the V gene TRBV7-2; TRBD2 matches 8 bases. The germline V gene has CDR1 SGHTA and CDR2 FQGNSA. This CDR3 spans 16 amino acids. Unmatched junction bases numbered 14, after V lost 5 bases and J lost 7 bases. The CDR3, as DNA: TGTGCCAGCAGCCACCAAAGCGGGGGAGGAAGGAATACGCAGTATTTT. It codes for CASSHQSGGGRNTQYF.

V gene TRBV12-3 or TRBV12-4 combines with J gene TRBJ2-2, with D possibly matching TRBD2 (5 bases). The CDR3 loop spans 13 amino acids. V lost 6 bases, J lost 2 bases, and 7 bases lay in between. The CDR3 DNA reads TGTGCCAGCAGGAGGGCTAACACCGGGGAGCTGTTTTTT. It codes for CASRRANTGELFF.

V is TRBV7-9 and J is TRBJ2-7; 7 nucleotides align to TRBD1. V was pared by 5 bases and J by 6 bases, with 10 bases of the junction left unmatched. CDR1 SEHNR and CDR2 FQNEAQ come from the germline V gene (reference sequence). The CDR3 loop spans 14 amino acids. In nucleotides, the CDR3 is TGTGCCAGCAGCAACAGGGGCCAGCCCTCCGAGCAGTACTTC. Protein sequence: CASSNRGQPSEQYF.

The J gene is TRBJ2-7, the V gene TRBV2, with 8 bases fitting TRBD1. Germline loops: CDR1 SNHLY, CDR2 FYNNEI. J was trimmed by 3 bases and V by 3 bases; bases with no gene match: 7. The CDR3 length is 15 residues. CDR3 residues: CASSDRDRRYYEQYF. Here the CDR3 DNA reads TGTGCCAGCAGTGACCGGGACAGGAGATACTACGAGCAGTACTTC.

The chain carries TRBV24-1 and TRBJ2-7; 7 nucleotides agree with TRBD1. The germline V gene encodes CDR1 KGHDR and CDR2 SFDVKD. Trimming cost V 5 bases and J 3 bases; bases outside gene matches: 6. This CDR3 has 14 amino acids. DNA of the CDR3: TGTGCCACCAGTGCGGCAGGGGGTGTCTACGAGCAGTACTTC. This gives the protein CATSAAGGVYEQYF.

The J gene is TRBJ2-3, the V gene TRBV7-2, with TRBD2 as a possible D gene (5 bases). In germline, CDR1 is SGHTA, CDR2 FQGNSA. The CDR3 runs 14 residues. V lost 2 bases to trimming and J lost 2 bases, with 8 bases between them. CDR3 sequence (DNA): TGTGCCAGCAGCTTAAGCGGAGACACAGATACGCAGTATTTT. This translates into CASSLSGDTDTQYF. The full variable domain, completed using reference TRBV7-2 and TRBJ2-3, is GAGVSQSPSNKVTEKGKDVELRCDPISGHTALYWYRQSLGQGLEFLIYFQGNSAPDKSGLPSDRFSAERTGGSVSTLTIQRTQQEDSAVYLCASSLSGDTDTQYFGPGTRLTVL.

The rearrangement uses TRBV24-1 and TRBJ1-5; D gene unclear. V was trimmed by 6 bases and J by 3 bases, leaving 11 bases between them. The CDR3 runs to 14 residues. From germline, CDR1 is KGHDR and CDR2 SFDVKD. The CDR3 region is CATSRVADNQPQHF. CDR3 in DNA: TGTGCCACCAGTCGTGTGGCAGACAATCAGCCCCAGCATTTT.

This chain connects TRBV5-5 to TRBJ2-6; D not certain. Germline values: CDR1 SGHKS, CDR2 YYEKEE (reference sequence). V was cut by 7 bases and J by 0 bases, with 8 bases left in between. This CDR3 is built from 14 residues. The CDR3 DNA follows: TGTGCCAGCCACACCTTCTCTGGGGCCAACGTCCTGACTTTC. Amino acid sequence: CASHTFSGANVLTF.

The chain combines TRBV2 with TRBJ1-5; D is uncertain. Per germline, CDR1 SNHLY and CDR2 FYNNEI. Trimming removed 5 bases from V and 4 bases from J, with 12 bases in between. The CDR3 has 14 amino acids. As DNA, the CDR3 is TGTGCCAGCAGTAAACACGTGGTAAATCAGCCCCAGCATTTT. Encoded protein: CASSKHVVNQPQHF.

This chain links TRBV28 with TRBJ1-5, with a weak D call TRBD1 (5 bases). Per germline, CDR1 MDHEN and CDR2 SYDVKM. The V gene lost 3 bases and the J gene lost 4 bases, with 10 bases spanning the gap. The CDR3 is 14 residues long. The CDR3 region has the DNA TGTGCCAGCAGTTTGGGACTTACGAATCAGCCCCAGCATTTT. Its protein is CASSLGLTNQPQHF.

The chain carries TRBV2 and TRBJ1-1, with a weak D call TRBD1 (5 bases). V lost 6 bases and J 1 base, leaving 12 bases between the germline ends. From germline, CDR1 is SNHLY and CDR2 FYNNEI. The CDR3 sequence is 14 residues long. The CDR3 spells CASRPPDRNTEAFF. The CDR3 nucleotides are TGTGCCAGCAGACCGCCTGACAGGAACACTGAAGCTTTCTTT.

This clone has just one count. The chain recombines TRBV7-9 with TRBJ1-1; 8 bases map to TRBD1. V shed 3 bases and J 4 bases; nucleotides not matched to a gene: 1. Germline loops: CDR1 SEHNR, CDR2 FQNEAQ (reference sequence). The CDR3 is made up of 13 amino acids. As DNA, the CDR3 is TGTGCCAGCAGCTTTGGACAGGGCACTGAAGCTTTCTTT. It specifies CASSFGQGTEAFF.

This sequence joins TRBV6-5 and TRBJ2-7, with 7 nucleotides matching TRBD2. The germline CDR1 and CDR2 sequences are MNHEY and SVGAGI. This CDR3 spans 12 amino acids. Trimming at V came to 11 bases and at J to 2 bases, leaving 6 bases not matched to a gene. The CDR3: CAGGGPTYEQYF. The CDR3, as DNA: TGTGCCGGGGGAGGGCCAACCTACGAGCAGTACTTC.